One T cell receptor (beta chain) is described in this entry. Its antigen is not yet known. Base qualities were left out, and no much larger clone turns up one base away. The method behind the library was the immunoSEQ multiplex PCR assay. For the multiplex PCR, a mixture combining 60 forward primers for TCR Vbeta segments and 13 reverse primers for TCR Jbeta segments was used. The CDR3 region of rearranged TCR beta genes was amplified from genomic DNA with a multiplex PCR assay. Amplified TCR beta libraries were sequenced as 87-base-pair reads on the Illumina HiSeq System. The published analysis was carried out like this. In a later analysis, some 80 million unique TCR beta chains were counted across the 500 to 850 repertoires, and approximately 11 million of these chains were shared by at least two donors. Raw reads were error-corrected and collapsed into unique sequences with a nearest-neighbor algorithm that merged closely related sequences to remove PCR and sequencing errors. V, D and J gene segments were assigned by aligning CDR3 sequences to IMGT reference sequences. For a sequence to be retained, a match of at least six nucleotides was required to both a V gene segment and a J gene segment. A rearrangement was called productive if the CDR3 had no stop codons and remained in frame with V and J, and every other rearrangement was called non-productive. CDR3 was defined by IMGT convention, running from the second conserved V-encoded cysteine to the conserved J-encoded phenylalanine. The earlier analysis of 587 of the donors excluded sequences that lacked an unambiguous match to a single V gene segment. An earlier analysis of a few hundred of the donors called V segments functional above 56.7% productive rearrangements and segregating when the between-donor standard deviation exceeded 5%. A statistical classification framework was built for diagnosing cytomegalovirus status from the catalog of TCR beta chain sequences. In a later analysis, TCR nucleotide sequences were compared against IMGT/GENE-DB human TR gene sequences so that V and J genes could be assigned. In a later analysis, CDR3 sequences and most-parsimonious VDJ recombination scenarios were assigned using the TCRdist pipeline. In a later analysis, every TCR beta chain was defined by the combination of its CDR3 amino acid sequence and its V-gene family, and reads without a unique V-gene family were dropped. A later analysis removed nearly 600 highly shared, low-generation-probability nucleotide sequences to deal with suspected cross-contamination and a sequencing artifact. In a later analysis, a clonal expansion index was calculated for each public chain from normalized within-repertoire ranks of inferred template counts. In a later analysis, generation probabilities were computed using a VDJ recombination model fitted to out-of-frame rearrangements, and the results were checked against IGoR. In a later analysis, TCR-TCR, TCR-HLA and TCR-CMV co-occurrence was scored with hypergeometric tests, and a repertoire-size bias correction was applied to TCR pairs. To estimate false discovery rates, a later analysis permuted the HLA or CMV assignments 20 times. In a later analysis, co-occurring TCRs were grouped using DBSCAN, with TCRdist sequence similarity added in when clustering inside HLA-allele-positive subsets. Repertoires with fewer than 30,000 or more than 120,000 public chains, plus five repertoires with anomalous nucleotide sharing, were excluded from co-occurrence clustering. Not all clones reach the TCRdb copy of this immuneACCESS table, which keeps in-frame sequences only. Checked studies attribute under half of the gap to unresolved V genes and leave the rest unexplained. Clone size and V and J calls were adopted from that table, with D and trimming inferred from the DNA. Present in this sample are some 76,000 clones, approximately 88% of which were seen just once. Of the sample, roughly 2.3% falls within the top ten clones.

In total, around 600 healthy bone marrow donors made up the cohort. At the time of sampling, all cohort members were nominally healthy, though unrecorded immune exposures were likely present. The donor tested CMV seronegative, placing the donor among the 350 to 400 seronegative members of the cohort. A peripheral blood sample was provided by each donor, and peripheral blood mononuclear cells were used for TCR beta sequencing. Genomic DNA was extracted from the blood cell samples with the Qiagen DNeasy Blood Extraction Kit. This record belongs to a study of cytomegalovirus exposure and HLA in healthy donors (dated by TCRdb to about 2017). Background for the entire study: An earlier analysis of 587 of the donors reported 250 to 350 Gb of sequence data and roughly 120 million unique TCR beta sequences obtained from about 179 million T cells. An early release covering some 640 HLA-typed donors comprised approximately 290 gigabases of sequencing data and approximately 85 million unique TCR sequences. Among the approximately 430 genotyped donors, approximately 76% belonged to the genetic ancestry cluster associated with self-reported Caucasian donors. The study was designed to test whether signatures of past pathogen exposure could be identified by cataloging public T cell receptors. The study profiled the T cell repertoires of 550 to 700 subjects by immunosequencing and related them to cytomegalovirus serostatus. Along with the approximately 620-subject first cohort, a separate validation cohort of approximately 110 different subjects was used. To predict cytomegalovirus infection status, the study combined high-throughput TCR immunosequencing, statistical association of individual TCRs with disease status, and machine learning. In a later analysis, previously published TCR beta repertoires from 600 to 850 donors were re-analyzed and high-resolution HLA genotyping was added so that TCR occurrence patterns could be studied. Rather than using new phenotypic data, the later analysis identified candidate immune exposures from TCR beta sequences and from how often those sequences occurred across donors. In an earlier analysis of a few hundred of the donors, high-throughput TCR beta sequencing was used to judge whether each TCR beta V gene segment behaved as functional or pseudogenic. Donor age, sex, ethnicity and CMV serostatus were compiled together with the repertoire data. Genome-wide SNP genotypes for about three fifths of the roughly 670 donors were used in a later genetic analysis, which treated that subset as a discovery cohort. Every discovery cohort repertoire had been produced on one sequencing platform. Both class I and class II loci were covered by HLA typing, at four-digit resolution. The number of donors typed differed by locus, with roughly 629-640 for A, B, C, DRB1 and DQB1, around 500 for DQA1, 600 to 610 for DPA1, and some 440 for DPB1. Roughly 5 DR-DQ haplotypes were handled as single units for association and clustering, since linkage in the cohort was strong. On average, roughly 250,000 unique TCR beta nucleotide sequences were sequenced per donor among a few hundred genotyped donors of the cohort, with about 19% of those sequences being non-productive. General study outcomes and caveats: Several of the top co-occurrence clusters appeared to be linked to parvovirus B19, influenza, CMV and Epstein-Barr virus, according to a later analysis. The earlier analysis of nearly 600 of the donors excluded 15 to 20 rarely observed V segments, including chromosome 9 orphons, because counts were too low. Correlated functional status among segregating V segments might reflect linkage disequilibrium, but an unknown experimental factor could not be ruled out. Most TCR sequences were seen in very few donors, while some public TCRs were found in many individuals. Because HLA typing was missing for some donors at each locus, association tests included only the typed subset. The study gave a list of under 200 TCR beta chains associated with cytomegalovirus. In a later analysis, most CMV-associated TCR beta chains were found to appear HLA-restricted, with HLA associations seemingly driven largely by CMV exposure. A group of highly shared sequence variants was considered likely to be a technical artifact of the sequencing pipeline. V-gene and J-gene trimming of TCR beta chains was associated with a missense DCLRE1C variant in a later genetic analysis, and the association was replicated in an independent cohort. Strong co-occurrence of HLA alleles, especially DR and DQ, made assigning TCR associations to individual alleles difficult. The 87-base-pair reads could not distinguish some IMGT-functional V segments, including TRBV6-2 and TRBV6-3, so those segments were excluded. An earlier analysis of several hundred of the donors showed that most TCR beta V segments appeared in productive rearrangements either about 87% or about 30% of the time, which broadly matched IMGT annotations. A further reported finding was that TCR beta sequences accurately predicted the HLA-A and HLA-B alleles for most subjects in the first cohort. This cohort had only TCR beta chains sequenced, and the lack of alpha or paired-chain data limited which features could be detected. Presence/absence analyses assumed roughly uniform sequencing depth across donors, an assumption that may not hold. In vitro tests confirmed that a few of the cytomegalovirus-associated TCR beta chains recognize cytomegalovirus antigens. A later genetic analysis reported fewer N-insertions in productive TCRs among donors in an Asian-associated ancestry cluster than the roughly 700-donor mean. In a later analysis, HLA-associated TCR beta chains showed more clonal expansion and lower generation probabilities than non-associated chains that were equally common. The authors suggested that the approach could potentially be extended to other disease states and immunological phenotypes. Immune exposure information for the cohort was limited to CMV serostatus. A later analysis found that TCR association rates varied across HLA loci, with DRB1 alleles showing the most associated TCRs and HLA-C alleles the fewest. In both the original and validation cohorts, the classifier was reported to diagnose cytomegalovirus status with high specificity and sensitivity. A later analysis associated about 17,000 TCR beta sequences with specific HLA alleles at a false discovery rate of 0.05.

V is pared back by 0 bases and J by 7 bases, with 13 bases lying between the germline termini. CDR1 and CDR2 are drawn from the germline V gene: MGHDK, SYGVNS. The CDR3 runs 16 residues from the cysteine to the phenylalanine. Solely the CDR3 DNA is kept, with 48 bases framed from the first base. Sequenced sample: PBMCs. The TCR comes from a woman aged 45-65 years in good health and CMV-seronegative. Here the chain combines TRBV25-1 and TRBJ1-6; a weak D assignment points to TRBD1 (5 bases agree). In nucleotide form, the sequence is TGTGCCAGCAGTGAATATGGAGAGGACACAAATTCACCCCTCCACTTT. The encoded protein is CASSEYGEDTNSPLHF.